In its sample, the clone carrying this TCR beta chain was seen a few times. Germline V CDR1 and CDR2: MNHEY, SVGAGI. This CDR3 has 14 residues. J was trimmed by 5 bases and V by 8 bases; bases with no gene match: 10. Assay: immunoSEQ multiplex PCR; the TCRdb copy retains only in-frame clones and omits some. The table records 100,000 to 150,000 clones, roughly 84% of them present only once. These data belong to a study of control samples from healthy donors and cancer patients. The sequenced material came from blood. The source of this sequence is a man aged 35-49 years in good health. The chain carries TRBV6-5 and TRBJ1-1, with TRBD1 matching 8 bases. The CDR3 is CASGRGQAWTEAFF. CDR3 nucleotide sequence: TGTGCCAGCGGGCGGGGACAGGCTTGGACTGAAGCTTTCTTT.